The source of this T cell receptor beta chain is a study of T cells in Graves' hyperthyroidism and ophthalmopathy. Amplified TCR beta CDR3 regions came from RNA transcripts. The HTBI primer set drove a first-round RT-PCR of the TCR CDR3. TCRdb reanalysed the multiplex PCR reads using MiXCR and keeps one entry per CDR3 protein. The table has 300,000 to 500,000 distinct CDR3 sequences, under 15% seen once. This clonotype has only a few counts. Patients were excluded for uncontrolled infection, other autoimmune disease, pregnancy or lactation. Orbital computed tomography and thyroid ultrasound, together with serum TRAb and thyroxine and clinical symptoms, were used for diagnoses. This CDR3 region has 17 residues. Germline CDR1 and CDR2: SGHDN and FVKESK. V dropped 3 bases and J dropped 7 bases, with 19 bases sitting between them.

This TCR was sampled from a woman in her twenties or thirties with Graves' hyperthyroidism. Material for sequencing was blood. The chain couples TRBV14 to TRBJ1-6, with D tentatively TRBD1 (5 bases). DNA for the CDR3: TGTGCCAGCAGCCAGCCCTTTCTGGGACGGCGAAATTCACCCCTCCACTTT. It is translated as CASSQPFLGRRNSPLHF.